These T cell receptor beta chains were read from a single sample in a study of T cell changes during pregnancy in multiple sclerosis. Profiled with immunoSEQ multiplex PCR; TCRdb holds only in-frame clones, not every one. The sample includes some 94,000 clones, more than 90% of them seen just once. The sequences come from peripheral blood, collected in the first trimester of pregnancy. The receptors derive from a female donor with multiple sclerosis, enrolled in a pregnancy study. Each CDR3 is given with its conserved first and last residue. D genes are given only for firm matches. Clone size is given for some rows only: seen once, a few or many times, or a class if the clone is expanded.

v_gene	abundance	j_gene	d_gene	len	CDR3nt	CDR3aa
TRBV14	-	TRBJ2-1	TRBD2	15	TGTGCCAGCAGCCAGGCTAGCGGGGTTTACAATGAGCAGTTCTTC	CASSQASGVYNEQFF
TRBV29-1	-	TRBJ2-1	TRBD1	14	TGCAGCTCTCCCGGACAGGGTTTTCGGAATGAGCAGTTCTTC	CSSPGQGFRNEQFF
TRBV5-6	-	TRBJ1-3	TRBD1	16	TGTGCCAGCAGCATAGAAGGGGGCGAGGTTGGAAACACCATATATTTT	CASSIEGGEVGNTIYF
TRBV9	-	TRBJ1-1	-	14	TGTGCCAGCAGCGTAGGGGGGCAGAACACTGAAGCTTTCTTT	CASSVGGQNTEAFF
TRBV2	once	TRBJ2-7	-	16	TGTGCCAGCAGTGAAGATGCGAAGCGGATGAACTACGAGCAGTACTTC	CASSEDAKRMNYEQYF
TRBV19	-	TRBJ1-1	-	15	TGTGCCAGTACCTCAACCAGGTTCAAGGGGACTGAAGCTTTCTTT	CASTSTRFKGTEAFF
TRBV7-6	-	TRBJ2-1	TRBD2	17	TGTGCCAGCAGCTTTCGGACTAGCAAGAGCTCCTACAATGAGCAGTTCTTC	CASSFRTSKSSYNEQFF
TRBV4-2	few	TRBJ1-2	-	15	TGTGCCAGCAGCCAACCGGGACGGGAGGGGGATGGCTACACCTTC	CASSQPGREGDGYTF
TRBV13	few	TRBJ1-2	-	15	TGTGCCAGCAGCTTCCAGAAGGACTTTAACTATGGCTACACCTTC	CASSFQKDFNYGYTF
TRBV2	-	TRBJ1-3	TRBD1	14	TGTGCCACACTGGACAGGGGAATCGCAGACACCATATATTTT	CATLDRGIADTIYF
TRBV14	-	TRBJ2-2	TRBD2	17	TGTGCCAGCAGCCAAGATCTACTAGCGGCTAACACCGGGGAGCTGTTTTTT	CASSQDLLAANTGELFF
TRBV30	-	TRBJ2-7	TRBD2	15	TGTGCCTGGAGTATGACTAGCGGGAGCTTCTACGAGCAGTACTTC	CAWSMTSGSFYEQYF
TRBV29-1	-	TRBJ1-1	-	11	TGCAGCGTTGAATCGTACACTGAAGCTTTCTTT	CSVESYTEAFF
TRBV11-3	-	TRBJ1-1	-	13	TGTGCCAGCAGCTCTGGGCTCAACACTGAAGCTTTCTTT	CASSSGLNTEAFF
TRBV13	-	TRBJ2-5	-	14	TGTGCCAGCAGCTTGGAGACTCAGCGGGAGACCCAGTACTTC	CASSLETQRETQYF
TRBV29-1	-	TRBJ2-7	TRBD1	13	TGCAGCGCAGGGGTGGGACAGGGCTACGAGCAGTACTTC	CSAGVGQGYEQYF
TRBV4-1	-	TRBJ2-7	-	14	TGCGCCAGCAGCCAAAAGCTAGGCGGCTACGAGCAGTACTTC	CASSQKLGGYEQYF
TRBV29-1	-	TRBJ2-5	-	11	TGCAGCGTCCGCAGGGGAGAGACCCAGTACTTC	CSVRRGETQYF
TRBV5-4	-	TRBJ2-2	-	14	TGTGCCAGCAGCTTACCCACACAAACCGGGGAGCTGTTTTTT	CASSLPTQTGELFF
TRBV5-1	-	TRBJ2-1	TRBD2	16	TGCGCCAGCAGCTCGGTAGGGACTAGCGGGAGAAATGAGCAGTTCTTC	CASSSVGTSGRNEQFF